A selection of T cell receptor beta chains follows, all from one sample in a study of blood T cell repertoires in COVID-19. The table came from immunoSEQ multiplex PCR; TCRdb's copy has only in-frame clones and leaves some out. Of under 150,000 clones listed, approximately 87% are singletons. Source material: peripheral blood. The receptors originated from a middle-aged woman with acute or convalescent COVID-19. The CDR3 runs from the conserved cysteine through the conserved F or W. Fields, in order: clone size, V gene, J gene, D gene, CDR3 length, CDR3 DNA, CDR3 protein. D genes are given only for firm matches. Clone size is given for some rows only: seen once, a few or many times, or a class if the clone is expanded.

.	TRBV28	TRBJ1-5	TRBD1	14	TGTGCCAGCAGCTCCGGGACAGACAATCAGCCCCAGCATTTT	CASSSGTDNQPQHF
.	TRBV3-1/TRBV3-2	TRBJ2-5	.	16	TGTGCCAGCAGCCTCAAGGAGCTCAGGGAAGAAGAGACCCAGTACTTC	CASSLKELREEETQYF
once	TRBV6-6	TRBJ2-7	TRBD1	14	TGTGCCAGCAGTTCTGGACAGGGAAGGTACGAGCAGTACTTC	CASSSGQGRYEQYF
.	TRBV15	TRBJ1-1	.	11	TGTGCCACCCAGGGGAACACTGAAGCTTTCTTT	CATQGNTEAFF
many	TRBV6-5	TRBJ1-2	TRBD1	14	TGTGCCAGCAGTCAACAAGGGGGCGGTATTGGCTACACCTTC	CASSQQGGGIGYTF
.	TRBV6-2/TRBV6-3	TRBJ2-1	TRBD2	14	TGTGCCAGCAGTTATCCCCTGACTAGCGGGGAAACGTTCTTC	CASSYPLTSGETFF
.	TRBV27	TRBJ1-2	.	12	TGTGCCAGCAGGGGGAGCGGCTATGGCTACACCTTC	CASRGSGYGYTF
.	TRBV27	TRBJ2-1	TRBD2	14	TGTGCCAGCAGTTTGGCTAGCGGGTACAATGAGCAGTTCTTC	CASSLASGYNEQFF
.	TRBV5-1	TRBJ2-3	TRBD2	17	TGCGCCAGCAGCGTAGACGGGACTAGCGGAGCTACAGATACGCAGTATTTT	CASSVDGTSGATDTQYF
.	TRBV2	TRBJ1-2	.	16	TGTGCCATCAAGAGTATAGGGGGAGAATCGAACTATGGCTACACCTTC	CAIKSIGGESNYGYTF
.	TRBV5-6	TRBJ1-2	.	15	TGTGCCAGCAGCTTATCTCAGGGGCTAAGCTCTGGCTACACCTTC	CASSLSQGLSSGYTF
few	TRBV27	TRBJ1-6	.	15	TGTGCCAGCATGAGAATAAGCTCCTATAATTCACCCCTCCACTTT	CASMRISSYNSPLHF
.	TRBV10-3	TRBJ2-1	.	13	TGTGCCATCACCCCGGGACTCCAGAATGAGCAGTTCTTC	CAITPGLQNEQFF
.	TRBV11-1	TRBJ2-4	.	13	TGTGCCAGCAGCAACCAGGGGAGGGACATTCAGTACTTC	CASSNQGRDIQYF
.	TRBV7-9	TRBJ2-3	.	12	TGTGCCAGCAGTTCCCACGAGAGTTCGCAGTATTTT	CASSSHESSQYF
.	TRBV7-2	TRBJ1-5	TRBD1	15	TGTGCCAGCAGCTTTGGACAGGGCGCCTATCAGCCCCAGCATTTT	CASSFGQGAYQPQHF
.	TRBV6-2/TRBV6-3	TRBJ2-1	TRBD2	16	TGTGCCAGCAGTCACTCTAGGGCGGGAGGCAGGTATGAGCAGTTCTTC	CASSHSRAGGRYEQFF
.	TRBV3-1/TRBV3-2	TRBJ2-7	.	15	TGTGCCAGCAGCCACCTCCAGGGTCCCAGCTACGAGCAGTACTTC	CASSHLQGPSYEQYF
.	TRBV10-3	TRBJ1-1	TRBD1	17	TGTGCCATCAGCCAAGGGGGGACAGGGGGGTTGAACACTGAAGCTTTCTTT	CAISQGGTGGLNTEAFF
.	TRBV4-3	TRBJ2-7	.	15	TGCGCCAGCAGCGCAAGATATCCAGGGCCCTACGAGCAGTACTTC	CASSARYPGPYEQYF
.	TRBV7-7	TRBJ2-5	.	13	TGTGCCAGCAGCTTACAGGGGCAGGAGACCCAGTACTTC	CASSLQGQETQYF
.	TRBV7-9	TRBJ1-3	.	11	TGTGCCAGCAGCCCTCTTGAGACTACGTATTTT	CASSPLETTYF
.	TRBV14	TRBJ2-7	TRBD1	14	TGTGCCAGCAGCTCCCGGACAGGGGGCAGCGAGCAGTACTTC	CASSSRTGGSEQYF
.	TRBV9	TRBJ1-1	.	15	TGTGCCAGCAGCGTTACAGGGTTGAGTGACACTGAAGCTTTCTTT	CASSVTGLSDTEAFF
.	TRBV30	TRBJ2-7	TRBD2	16	TGTGCCTGGAGTGTCGTCTGGGGGGGAGGTGGCGACGAGCAGTACTTC	CAWSVVWGGGGDEQYF
.	TRBV6-2/TRBV6-3	TRBJ2-1	.	15	TGTGCCAGCAGTTTGACTAGTGCGGCGATCGGGGAGCAGTTCTTC	CASSLTSAAIGEQFF
.	TRBV29-1	TRBJ1-1	TRBD1	13	TGCAGCTCTAGACAGGGCATGAACACTGAAGCTTTCTTT	CSSRQGMNTEAFF
.	TRBV20-1	TRBJ2-2	TRBD1	15	TGCAGTGCTAGTGGACAGGGATCGAACACCGGGGAGCTGTTTTTT	CSASGQGSNTGELFF
once	TRBV19	TRBJ2-2	.	13	TGTGCCAGTAGTATGTGGGCCCCCGGGGAGCTGTTTTTT	CASSMWAPGELFF
.	TRBV18	TRBJ1-1	.	15	TGTGCCAGCTCACCAATGGGTACTATGAACACTGAAGCTTTCTTT	CASSPMGTMNTEAFF
.	TRBV4-1	TRBJ1-1	.	17	TGCGCCAGCAGCCAAGAGAAGAGAGGTCGGCCGAACACTGAAGCTTTCTTT	CASSQEKRGRPNTEAFF
.	TRBV6-2/TRBV6-3	TRBJ2-7	TRBD2	16	TGTGCCAGCAGCCGTATCCAATACCGGGGGGTATACGAGCAGTACTTC	CASSRIQYRGVYEQYF
.	TRBV10-3	TRBJ2-5	.	14	TGTGCCATCAGGGACCGGACTGGACAAGAGACCCAGTACTTC	CAIRDRTGQETQYF
.	TRBV4-1	TRBJ1-2	.	14	TGCGCCAGCAGCCCGTCACAGGAGAACTATGGCTACACCTTC	CASSPSQENYGYTF
.	TRBV7-4	TRBJ2-7	TRBD1	15	TGTGCCAGCAGCTTCCCTCACAGGGGGGCCTACGAGCAGTACTTC	CASSFPHRGAYEQYF
.	TRBV28	TRBJ2-5	TRBD1	19	TGTGCCAGCAGTTTATTGCACGCCCCCAGGACAGGGGCTAGAGAGACCCAGTACTTC	CASSLLHAPRTGARETQYF
.	TRBV21-1	TRBJ2-7	.	15	TGTGCCAGCAGCAAAGGAGGCCGGGAGCTCTGCGAGCAGTACTTC	CASSKGGRELCEQYF
.	TRBV6-5	TRBJ1-2	.	15	TGTGCCAGCAGTTACGATTCGACAGCTAACTATGGCTACACCTTC	CASSYDSTANYGYTF
.	TRBV5-5	TRBJ1-1	TRBD1	15	TGTGCCAGCAGGACTTGGGACAGGGGGAACACTGAAGCTTTCTTT	CASRTWDRGNTEAFF
.	TRBV19	TRBJ1-5	TRBD1	16	TGTGCCAGTAGTATAGGCTGGGACAGGGCGAATCAGCCCCAGCATTTT	CASSIGWDRANQPQHF
many	TRBV7-2	TRBJ2-7	TRBD1	13	TGTGCCAGCAGCTCGGGACAGCTCTACGAGCAGTACTTC	CASSSGQLYEQYF
.	TRBV19	TRBJ1-3	.	15	TGTGCCAGTAGACCCTACGGGGAGAGAGGAAACACCATATATTTT	CASRPYGERGNTIYF
.	TRBV7-8	TRBJ1-2	.	18	TGTGCCAGCAGCCTCCAGCACCATGGACGGACCTCCGGGGATGGCTACACCTTC	CASSLQHHGRTSGDGYTF
.	TRBV2	TRBJ1-2	.	13	TGTGCCAGCAGTGATCGGGAAACCTATGGCTACACCTTC	CASSDRETYGYTF
.	TRBV11-3	TRBJ2-3	TRBD1	16	TGTGCCAGCAGCTCCCGGACAGGCTTTCGTGAGGATACGCAGTATTTT	CASSSRTGFREDTQYF
.	TRBV28	TRBJ1-1	.	13	TGTGCCAGCAGTTTAGGGGGAGGGGTTGAAGCTTTCTTT	CASSLGGGVEAFF
.	TRBV6-2/TRBV6-3	TRBJ1-1	.	16	TGTGCCAGCAGTTACAGGCGGGCAGTAATGAACACTGAAGCTTTCTTT	CASSYRRAVMNTEAFF
.	TRBV6-2/TRBV6-3	TRBJ2-7	TRBD2	15	TGTGCCAGCAGTTCCCAGGGCGGGAGCTCCTACGAGCAGTACTTC	CASSSQGGSSYEQYF
.	TRBV10-3	TRBJ2-1	TRBD1	13	TGTGCCACCAACAGGGGGATCGGGGATGAGCAGTTCTTC	CATNRGIGDEQFF
.	TRBV5-1	TRBJ2-7	.	16	TGCGCCAGCGCCCTCCGGGGACATCAAAGCTCCTACGAGCAGTACTTC	CASALRGHQSSYEQYF
.	TRBV18	TRBJ2-1	TRBD2	17	TGTGCCAGCTCACCGCCTGTAGCGGGAGGCACCTACAATGAGCAGTTCTTC	CASSPPVAGGTYNEQFF
.	TRBV2	TRBJ2-2	TRBD2	17	TGTGCCAGCAGTGAGCTACTAGCGGGGTCGAACACCGGGGAGCTGTTTTTT	CASSELLAGSNTGELFF